A selection of T cell receptor beta chains follows, all from one sample in a study of early T cells in non-severe SARS-CoV-2 infection. A single record per CDR3 protein comes from TCRdb applying MiXCR to the 5' RACE reads. The sample has fewer than 60,000 distinct CDR3 sequences, 9.5% to 12% seen once; the top ten hold about 13%. The specimen sequenced was whole blood. The receptor source for this set is an adult who was a healthcare worker with PCR-confirmed SARS-CoV-2 infection or an uninfected control (not recorded which). The CDR3 runs from the conserved cysteine through the conserved F or W. Fields, in order: D gene, clone size, J gene, V gene, CDR3 protein, CDR3 DNA. A D gene is named only where the DNA matches it firmly. Rows may omit the clone size; those that give it use once, few, many or a size class.

d_call: TRBD2; clone_size: many; j_call: TRBJ2-7; v_call: TRBV20-1; cdr3_aa: CSAIPGTSNYEQYF; cdr3_nt: TGCAGTGCTATTCCCGGGACTAGCAACTACGAGCAGTACTTC
d_call: -; clone_size: many; j_call: TRBJ2-1; v_call: TRBV7-9; cdr3_aa: CASSFRASGRRDNEQFF; cdr3_nt: TGTGCCAGCAGCTTCCGGGCCTCAGGGCGCCGCGACAATGAGCAGTTCTTC
d_call: TRBD2; clone_size: -; j_call: TRBJ2-1; v_call: TRBV29-1; cdr3_aa: CSSSLAGGASEQFF; cdr3_nt: TGCAGCTCCTCATTGGCGGGAGGAGCGAGTGAGCAGTTCTTC
d_call: -; clone_size: many; j_call: TRBJ1-1; v_call: TRBV6-2/TRBV6-3; cdr3_aa: CASTGPIPNEAFF; cdr3_nt: TGTGCCAGCACGGGGCCAATCCCCAATGAAGCTTTCTTT
d_call: -; clone_size: many; j_call: TRBJ1-1; v_call: TRBV5-1; cdr3_aa: CASSLEGTLNTEAFF; cdr3_nt: TGCGCCAGCAGCTTGGAGGGGACACTGAACACTGAAGCTTTCTTT
d_call: -; clone_size: -; j_call: TRBJ1-1; v_call: TRBV7-9; cdr3_aa: CASSSGEAFF; cdr3_nt: TGTGCCAGCAGCTCCGGAGAAGCTTTCTTT
d_call: -; clone_size: -; j_call: TRBJ2-5; v_call: TRBV7-9; cdr3_aa: CASSQLTGPETQYF; cdr3_nt: TGTGCCAGCAGCCAATTGACAGGTCCAGAGACCCAGTACTTC
d_call: TRBD2; clone_size: many; j_call: TRBJ2-2; v_call: TRBV4-1; cdr3_aa: CASSSRLAGVVANTGELFF; cdr3_nt: TGCGCCAGCAGCTCCCGACTAGCGGGAGTGGTCGCGAACACCGGGGAGCTGTTTTTT
d_call: -; clone_size: -; j_call: TRBJ2-7; v_call: TRBV11-1; cdr3_aa: CASSPRTSSYEQYF; cdr3_nt: TGTGCCAGCAGCCCCCGAACAAGCTCCTACGAGCAGTACTTC
d_call: -; clone_size: -; j_call: TRBJ2-7; v_call: TRBV6-2/TRBV6-3; cdr3_aa: CASSYLSYRAEQYF; cdr3_nt: TGTGCCAGCAGTTACTTATCATACAGGGCCGAGCAGTACTTC
d_call: -; clone_size: -; j_call: TRBJ1-1; v_call: TRBV2; cdr3_aa: CASTRGQTKNTEAFF; cdr3_nt: TGTGCCAGCACCAGAGGACAGACAAAGAACACTGAAGCTTTCTTT
d_call: TRBD2; clone_size: many; j_call: TRBJ2-1; v_call: TRBV5-1; cdr3_aa: CASSPSGTSGRWGNEQFF; cdr3_nt: TGCGCCAGCAGCCCTTCCGGGACTAGCGGGAGGTGGGGCAATGAGCAGTTCTTC
d_call: -; clone_size: -; j_call: TRBJ2-7; v_call: TRBV28; cdr3_aa: CASSSTGAPSDEQYF; cdr3_nt: TGTGCCAGCAGTTCCACAGGAGCCCCTTCTGACGAGCAGTACTTC
d_call: -; clone_size: few; j_call: TRBJ2-2; v_call: TRBV2; cdr3_aa: CASIPGTPGGELFF; cdr3_nt: TGTGCCAGCATACCCGGGACTCCGGGCGGGGAGCTGTTTTTT
d_call: -; clone_size: -; j_call: TRBJ1-1; v_call: TRBV10-1; cdr3_aa: CAPRQGWNTEAFF; cdr3_nt: TGCGCCCCTAGGCAGGGATGGAACACTGAAGCTTTCTTT
d_call: -; clone_size: -; j_call: TRBJ1-2; v_call: TRBV6-6; cdr3_aa: CASTSPTLGGSYGYTF; cdr3_nt: TGTGCCAGCACATCCCCAACCTTGGGGGGCAGCTATGGCTACACCTTC
d_call: -; clone_size: -; j_call: TRBJ1-4; v_call: TRBV14; cdr3_aa: CASSPRQATNEKLFF; cdr3_nt: TGTGCCAGCAGCCCCAGACAGGCAACTAATGAAAAACTGTTTTTT
d_call: -; clone_size: many; j_call: TRBJ2-5; v_call: TRBV7-2; cdr3_aa: CASSLAARGETQYF; cdr3_nt: TGTGCCAGCAGCTTAGCGGCGAGGGGCGAGACCCAGTACTTC
d_call: TRBD1; clone_size: -; j_call: TRBJ2-2; v_call: TRBV5-1; cdr3_aa: CASSTTGKLSGELFF; cdr3_nt: TGCGCCAGCAGCACGACAGGGAAGCTTTCCGGGGAGCTGTTTTTT
d_call: TRBD2; clone_size: -; j_call: TRBJ2-1; v_call: TRBV7-6; cdr3_aa: CASSFPPGLAVDEQFF; cdr3_nt: TGTGCCAGCAGCTTCCCTCCGGGACTAGCTGTTGATGAGCAGTTCTTC
d_call: -; clone_size: many; j_call: TRBJ2-7; v_call: TRBV6-1; cdr3_aa: CASSESPLLSYEQYF; cdr3_nt: TGTGCCAGCAGTGAAAGCCCTTTACTCTCCTACGAGCAGTACTTC
d_call: -; clone_size: many; j_call: TRBJ2-4; v_call: TRBV7-2; cdr3_aa: CASSSQGNIQYF; cdr3_nt: TGTGCCAGCAGCTCACAGGGAAACATTCAGTACTTC
d_call: -; clone_size: -; j_call: TRBJ2-2; v_call: TRBV7-3; cdr3_aa: CASSLSGFPYTGELFF; cdr3_nt: TGTGCCAGCAGCCTATCGGGATTTCCGTACACCGGGGAGCTGTTTTTT
d_call: -; clone_size: many; j_call: TRBJ2-2; v_call: TRBV18; cdr3_aa: CASSPLRTSNTGELFF; cdr3_nt: TGTGCCAGCTCACCCCTTAGGACATCGAACACCGGGGAGCTGTTTTTT
d_call: -; clone_size: many; j_call: TRBJ1-4; v_call: TRBV7-6; cdr3_aa: CASSETRSGNEKLFF; cdr3_nt: TGTGCCAGCAGCGAAACTCGGTCCGGAAATGAAAAACTGTTTTTT
d_call: TRBD1; clone_size: -; j_call: TRBJ1-3; v_call: TRBV10-1; cdr3_aa: CASSSGTASGNTIYF; cdr3_nt: TGCGCCAGCAGTTCCGGGACAGCCTCTGGAAACACCATATATTTT
d_call: -; clone_size: -; j_call: TRBJ2-2; v_call: TRBV6-5; cdr3_aa: CASSYSRGPPTGELFF; cdr3_nt: TGTGCCAGCAGTTACTCGCGGGGACCTCCCACCGGGGAGCTGTTTTTT
d_call: TRBD2; clone_size: few; j_call: TRBJ2-3; v_call: TRBV29-1; cdr3_aa: CSAVGLAGSDTQYF; cdr3_nt: TGCAGCGCCGTGGGACTAGCGGGATCAGATACGCAGTATTTT
d_call: -; clone_size: -; j_call: TRBJ2-7; v_call: TRBV12-3/TRBV12-4; cdr3_aa: CASSFLSYEQYF; cdr3_nt: TGTGCCAGCAGCTTTCTCTCCTACGAGCAGTACTTC
d_call: TRBD2; clone_size: -; j_call: TRBJ2-1; v_call: TRBV6-5; cdr3_aa: CASKSGSLYNEQFF; cdr3_nt: TGTGCCAGCAAGAGCGGGAGTCTGTACAATGAGCAGTTCTTC
d_call: TRBD1; clone_size: few; j_call: TRBJ2-7; v_call: TRBV5-6; cdr3_aa: CASSGWGQGSSYEQYF; cdr3_nt: TGTGCCAGCAGCGGGTGGGGACAGGGTTCCTCCTACGAGCAGTACTTC
d_call: -; clone_size: -; j_call: TRBJ2-1; v_call: TRBV7-9; cdr3_aa: CASSPTSSGRQFF; cdr3_nt: TGTGCCAGCAGCCCGACTTCTTCGGGTCGTCAGTTCTTC
d_call: -; clone_size: many; j_call: TRBJ2-2; v_call: TRBV4-3; cdr3_aa: CASSQTQVFTGELFF; cdr3_nt: TGCGCCAGCAGCCAAACACAGGTCTTCACCGGGGAGCTGTTTTTT
d_call: TRBD1; clone_size: few; j_call: TRBJ1-1; v_call: TRBV20-1; cdr3_aa: CSAKVDRGTGGTEAFF; cdr3_nt: TGCAGTGCTAAGGTTGATAGGGGGACAGGGGGAACTGAAGCTTTCTTT